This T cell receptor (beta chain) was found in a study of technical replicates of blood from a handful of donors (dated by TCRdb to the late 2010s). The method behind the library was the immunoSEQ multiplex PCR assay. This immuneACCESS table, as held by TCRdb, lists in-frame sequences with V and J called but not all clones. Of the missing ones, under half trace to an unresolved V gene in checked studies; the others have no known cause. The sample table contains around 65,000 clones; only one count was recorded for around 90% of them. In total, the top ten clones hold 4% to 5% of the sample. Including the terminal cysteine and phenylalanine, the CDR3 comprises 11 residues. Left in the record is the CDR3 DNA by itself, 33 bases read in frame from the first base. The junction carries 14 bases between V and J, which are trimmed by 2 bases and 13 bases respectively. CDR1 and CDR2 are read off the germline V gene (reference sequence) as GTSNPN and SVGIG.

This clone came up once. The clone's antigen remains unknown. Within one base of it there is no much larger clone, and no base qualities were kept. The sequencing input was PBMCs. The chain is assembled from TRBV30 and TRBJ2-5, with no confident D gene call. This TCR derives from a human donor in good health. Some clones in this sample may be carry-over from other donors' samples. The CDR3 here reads CAWSTSARSYF. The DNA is TGTGCCTGGAGTACCAGCGCCCGATCGTACTTC. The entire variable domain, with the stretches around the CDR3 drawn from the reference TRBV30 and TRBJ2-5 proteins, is SQTIHQWPATLVQPVGSPLSLECTVEGTSNPNLYWYRQAAGRGLQLLFYSVGIGQISSEVPQNLSASRPQDRQFILSSKKLLLSDSGFYLCAWSTSARSYFGPGTRLLVL.